Sequencing of this TCR beta chain was carried out in a study of blood T cell repertoires in COVID-19. Whole-study context: Sources were T cells, B-cell-depleted T cells, or PBMCs; the material itself was cDNA or gDNA.

TCRdb keeps only in-frame clones here, not all; method: immunoSEQ multiplex PCR. Among 99,000 or so clones listed, about 76% were seen once. V was pared by 1 base and J by 4 bases, with 14 bases between. The CDR3 runs to 16 residues. Germline V gene sequence: CDR1 SGHTA, CDR2 FQGNSA. The chain employs TRBV7-2 and TRBJ1-5, with D hard to call. The clonotype comes from a woman aged 70 to 79 with acute or convalescent COVID-19. The sample consisted of peripheral blood. CDR3 in DNA: TGTGCCAGCAGCTTAGGAAACCTAGCCCCGAATCAGCCCCAGCATTTT. It encodes CASSLGNLAPNQPQHF.